This TCR beta chain was documented in a study of T cell repertoires in cytomegalovirus infection. Study overall: The public TCR beta signatures pointed to both CMV infection and matching HLA type. Study-level points and caveats: There were HLA-C-restricted CMV-specific TCR beta clonotypes dominating the ex vivo response.

This CDR3 is 14 amino acids long. Per germline, CDR1 LGHDT and CDR2 YNNKEL (reference sequence). Between the trimmed V and J ends, which lost 3 bases and 2 bases, there was a span of 10 bases. This clonotype was seen only a few times. Its antigen is not identified. TCRdb called the reads again in MiXCR, with one record for every CDR3 protein. This sample carries some 400,000 distinct CDR3 sequences, roughly 18% of them seen once, and the ten largest clones take around 10%. Source material: PBMCs. The gene calls are TRBV3-1 and TRBJ1-2; D ambiguous. The sequence was obtained from a human donor in good health (CMV status not recorded). Some clones in this sample may be carry-over from other donors' samples. CDR3 DNA sequence: TGTGCCAGCAGCCAGTTGAGCAGGAACTATGGCTACACCTTC. Protein: CASSQLSRNYGYTF. The variable domain in full, completed from reference TRBV3-1 and TRBJ1-2, reads DTAVSQTPKYLVTQMGNDKSIKCEQNLGHDTMYWYKQDSKKFLKIMFSYNNKELIINETVPNRFSPKSPDKAHLNLHINSLELGDSAVYFCASSQLSRNYGYTFGSGTRLTVV.